The sequence of this TCR beta chain was determined in a study of blood T cell repertoires in COVID-19. Turning to the study itself: The cDNA or gDNA used as material had been derived from T cells, B-cell-depleted T cells, or PBMCs.

With 4 bases removed from V and 10 bases from J, the gap between germline ends came to 17 bases. The CDR3 has 13 residues. Germline V lookup: CDR1 GTSNPN, CDR2 SVGIG (reference sequence). This clone was seen just once. In the authors' workflow: The authors estimated nucleated cell counts from reference gene primer amplification. Clones were sequenced by immunoSEQ multiplex PCR, and TCRdb holds only the in-frame ones, with some missing. That table supplies the V and J calls and clone size; D and trimming were determined from the DNA. Of over 250,000 clones in the sample, approximately 85% were seen once.

The chain carries TRBV30 and TRBJ2-1, with D possibly matching TRBD2 (5 bases). Sequenced sample: peripheral blood. This clonotype originated in a woman between 65 and 79 years old with acute or convalescent COVID-19. CDR3 loop: CAWTPDGVGEQFF. The CDR3 region has the DNA TGTGCCTGGACCCCCGACGGGGTGGGGGAGCAGTTCTTC. Using reference TRBV30 and TRBJ2-1 for the parts outside the CDR3, the full variable domain is SQTIHQWPATLVQPVGSPLSLECTVEGTSNPNLYWYRQAAGRGLQLLFYSVGIGQISSEVPQNLSASRPQDRQFILSSKKLLLSDSGFYLCAWTPDGVGEQFFGPGTRLTVL.